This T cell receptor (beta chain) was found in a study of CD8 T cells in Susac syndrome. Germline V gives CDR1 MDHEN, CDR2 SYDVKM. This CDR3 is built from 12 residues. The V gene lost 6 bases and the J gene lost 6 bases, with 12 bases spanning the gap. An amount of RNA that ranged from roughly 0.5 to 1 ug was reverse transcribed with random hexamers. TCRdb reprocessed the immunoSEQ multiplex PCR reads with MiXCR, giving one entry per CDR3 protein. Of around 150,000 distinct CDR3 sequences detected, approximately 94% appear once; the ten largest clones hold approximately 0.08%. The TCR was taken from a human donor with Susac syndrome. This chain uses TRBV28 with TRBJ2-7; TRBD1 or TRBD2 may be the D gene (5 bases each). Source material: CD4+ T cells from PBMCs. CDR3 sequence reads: CASSLTGAEQYF. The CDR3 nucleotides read TGTGCCAGCAGCCTTACCGGGGCCGAGCAGTACTTC.